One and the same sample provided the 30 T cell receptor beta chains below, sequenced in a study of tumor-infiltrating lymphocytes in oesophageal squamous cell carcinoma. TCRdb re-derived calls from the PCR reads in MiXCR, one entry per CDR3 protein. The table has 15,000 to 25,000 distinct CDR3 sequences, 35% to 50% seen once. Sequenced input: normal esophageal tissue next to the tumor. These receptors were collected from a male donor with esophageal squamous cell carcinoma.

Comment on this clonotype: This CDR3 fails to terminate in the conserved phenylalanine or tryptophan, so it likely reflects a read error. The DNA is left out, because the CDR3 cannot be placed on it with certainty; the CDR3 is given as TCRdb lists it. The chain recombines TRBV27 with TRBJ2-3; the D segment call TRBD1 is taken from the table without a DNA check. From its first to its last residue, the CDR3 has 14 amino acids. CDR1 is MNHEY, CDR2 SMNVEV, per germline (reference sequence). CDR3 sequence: CASRRSGETQYFGP.

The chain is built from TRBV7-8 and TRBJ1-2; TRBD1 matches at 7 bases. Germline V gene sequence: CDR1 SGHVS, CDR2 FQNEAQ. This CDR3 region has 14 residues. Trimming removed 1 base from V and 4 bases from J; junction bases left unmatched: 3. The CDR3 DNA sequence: TGTGCCAGCAGCTTAGAACAGGGGTTCTATGGCTACACCTTC. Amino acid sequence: CASSLEQGFYGYTF.

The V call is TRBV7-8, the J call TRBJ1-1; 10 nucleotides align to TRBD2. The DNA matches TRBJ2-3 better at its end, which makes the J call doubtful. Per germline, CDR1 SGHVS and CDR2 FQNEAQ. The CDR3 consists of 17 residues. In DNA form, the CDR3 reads TGTGCCAGCAGCTTAGCCCGTGGTAGCGGGAGGCAAGATACGCAGTATTTT. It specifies CASSLARGSGRQDTQYF.

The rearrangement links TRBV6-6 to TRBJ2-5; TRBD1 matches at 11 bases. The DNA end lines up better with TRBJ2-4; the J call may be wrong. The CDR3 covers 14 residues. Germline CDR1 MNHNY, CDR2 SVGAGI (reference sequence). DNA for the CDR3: TGTGCCAGCATTAAGGACAGGGGGCCTAGCATTCAGTACTTC. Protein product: CASIKDRGPSIQYF.

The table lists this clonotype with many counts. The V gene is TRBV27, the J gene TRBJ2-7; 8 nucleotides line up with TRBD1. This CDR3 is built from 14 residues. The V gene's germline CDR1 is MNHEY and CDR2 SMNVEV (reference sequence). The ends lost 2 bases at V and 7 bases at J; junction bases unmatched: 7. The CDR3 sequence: CASSLGQGLDEQYF. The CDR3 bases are TGTGCCAGCAGTTTAGGACAGGGTCTCGATGAGCAGTACTTC.

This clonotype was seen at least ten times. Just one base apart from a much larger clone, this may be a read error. CDR3 loop: CASSQGSSEYNEQYF. The DNA for the CDR3 is TGTGCCAGCAGCCAAGGGTCTAGCGAATACAATGAGCAGTACTTC. The chain links TRBV7-2 to TRBJ2-7, with a tentative D call TRBD2 (6 bases). The germline V and J ends were trimmed by 5 bases and 7 bases, with 21 bases remaining between them. The length of the CDR3 is 15 residues. Per germline, CDR1 SGHTA and CDR2 FQGNSA.

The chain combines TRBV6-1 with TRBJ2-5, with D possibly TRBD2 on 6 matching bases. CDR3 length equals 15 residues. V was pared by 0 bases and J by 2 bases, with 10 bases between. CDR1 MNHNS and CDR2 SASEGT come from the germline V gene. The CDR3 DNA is TGTGCCAGCAGTGAAGCGGTCGGGGGACAAGAGACCCAGTACTTC. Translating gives CASSEAVGGQETQYF.

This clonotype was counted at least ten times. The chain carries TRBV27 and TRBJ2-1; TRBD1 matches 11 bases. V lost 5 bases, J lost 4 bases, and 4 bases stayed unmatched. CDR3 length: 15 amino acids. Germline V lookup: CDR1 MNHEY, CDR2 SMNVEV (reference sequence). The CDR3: CASSRGTGGYNEQFF. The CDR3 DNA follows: TGTGCCAGCAGTAGAGGGACAGGGGGGTACAATGAGCAGTTCTTC.

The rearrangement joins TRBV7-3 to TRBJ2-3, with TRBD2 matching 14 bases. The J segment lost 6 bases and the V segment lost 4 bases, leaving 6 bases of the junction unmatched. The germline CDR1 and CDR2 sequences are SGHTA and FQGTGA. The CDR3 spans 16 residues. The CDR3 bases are TGTGCCAGCAGCTCCCGACTAGCGGGAGGGGTGGATACGCAGTATTTT. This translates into CASSSRLAGGVDTQYF.

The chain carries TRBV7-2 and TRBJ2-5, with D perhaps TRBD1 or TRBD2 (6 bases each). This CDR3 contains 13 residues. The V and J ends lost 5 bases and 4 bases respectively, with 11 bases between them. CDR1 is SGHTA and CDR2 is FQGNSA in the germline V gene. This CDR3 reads CASSMGGPETQYF. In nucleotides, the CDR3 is TGTGCCAGCAGCATGGGGGGCCCAGAGACCCAGTACTTC.

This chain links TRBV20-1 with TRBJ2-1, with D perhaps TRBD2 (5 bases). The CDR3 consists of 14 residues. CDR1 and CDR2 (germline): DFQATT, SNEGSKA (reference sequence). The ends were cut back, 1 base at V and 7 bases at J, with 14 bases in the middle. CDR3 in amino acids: CSARGLASTNEQFF. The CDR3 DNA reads TGCAGTGCTAGAGGGCTAGCCTCGACTAATGAGCAGTTCTTC.

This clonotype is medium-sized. The CDR3 protein is CASSWTVEGTDTQYF. DNA for the CDR3: TGTGCCAGCAGTTGGACGGTGGAAGGCACAGATACGCAGTATTTT. The gene calls are TRBV28 and TRBJ2-3; D uncertain. V lost 4 bases, J lost 1 base, and 12 bases lay in between. Germline V gives CDR1 MDHEN, CDR2 SYDVKM. The CDR3 has 15 residues.

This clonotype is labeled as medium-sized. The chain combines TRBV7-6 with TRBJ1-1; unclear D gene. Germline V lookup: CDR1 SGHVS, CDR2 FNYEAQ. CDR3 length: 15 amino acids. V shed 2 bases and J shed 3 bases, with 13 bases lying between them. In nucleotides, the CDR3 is TGTGCCAGCAGCTTATCCACTCAGTTGGACACTGAAGCTTTCTTT. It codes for CASSLSTQLDTEAFF.

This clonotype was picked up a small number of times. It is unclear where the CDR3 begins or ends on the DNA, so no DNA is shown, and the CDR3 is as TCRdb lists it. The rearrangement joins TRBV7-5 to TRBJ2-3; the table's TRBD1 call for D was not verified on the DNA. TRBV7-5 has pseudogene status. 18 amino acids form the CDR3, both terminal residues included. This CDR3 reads CISVPARRGQGASETQYF.

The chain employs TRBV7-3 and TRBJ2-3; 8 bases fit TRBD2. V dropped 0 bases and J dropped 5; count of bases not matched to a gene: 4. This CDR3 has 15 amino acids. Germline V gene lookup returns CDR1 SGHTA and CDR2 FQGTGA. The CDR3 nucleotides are TGTGCCAGCAGCTTAACAGCGGGAGAGATAGATACGCAGTATTTT. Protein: CASSLTAGEIDTQYF.

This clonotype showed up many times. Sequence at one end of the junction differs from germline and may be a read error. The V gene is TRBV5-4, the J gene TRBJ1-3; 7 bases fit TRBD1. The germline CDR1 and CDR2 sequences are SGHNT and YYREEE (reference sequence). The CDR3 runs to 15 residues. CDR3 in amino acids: CASSLAGTAGNTIYF. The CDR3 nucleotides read TGCGCCAGCAGCTTGGCCGGGACAGCTGGAAACACCATATATTTT.

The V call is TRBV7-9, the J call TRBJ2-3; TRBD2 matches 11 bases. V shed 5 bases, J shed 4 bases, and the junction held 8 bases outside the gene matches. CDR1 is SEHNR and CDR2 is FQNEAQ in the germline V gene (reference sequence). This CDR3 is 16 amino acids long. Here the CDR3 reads CASSPTTSGSADTQYF. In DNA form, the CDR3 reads TGTGCCAGCAGCCCCACAACTAGCGGGAGTGCAGATACGCAGTATTTT. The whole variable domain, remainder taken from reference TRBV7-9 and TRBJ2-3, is DTGVSQNPRHKITKRGQNVTFRCDPISEHNRLYWYRQTLGQGPEFLTYFQNEAQLEKSRLLSDRFSAERPKGSFSTLEIQRTEQGDSAMYLCASSPTTSGSADTQYFGPGTRLTVL.

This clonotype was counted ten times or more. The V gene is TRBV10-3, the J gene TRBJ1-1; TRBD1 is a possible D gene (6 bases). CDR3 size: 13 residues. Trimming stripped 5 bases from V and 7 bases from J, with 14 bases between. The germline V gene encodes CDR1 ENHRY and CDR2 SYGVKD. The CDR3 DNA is TGTGCCATCAGTAAGGGGGGGCGCGATGAAGCTTTCTTT. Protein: CAISKGGRDEAFF.

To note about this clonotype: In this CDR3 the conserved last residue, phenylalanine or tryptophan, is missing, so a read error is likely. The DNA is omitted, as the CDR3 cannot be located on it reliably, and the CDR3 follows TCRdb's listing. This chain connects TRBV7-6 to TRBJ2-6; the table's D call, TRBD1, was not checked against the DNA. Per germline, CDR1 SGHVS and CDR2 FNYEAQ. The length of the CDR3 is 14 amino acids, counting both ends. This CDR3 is CASSLGVDEQYFGA.

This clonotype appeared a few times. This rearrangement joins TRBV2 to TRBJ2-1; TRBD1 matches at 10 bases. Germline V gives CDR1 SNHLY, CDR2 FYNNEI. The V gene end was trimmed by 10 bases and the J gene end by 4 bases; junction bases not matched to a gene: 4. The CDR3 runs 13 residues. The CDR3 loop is CAIPGQGYNEQFF. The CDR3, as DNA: TGTGCCATTCCGGGACAGGGGTACAATGAGCAGTTCTTC.

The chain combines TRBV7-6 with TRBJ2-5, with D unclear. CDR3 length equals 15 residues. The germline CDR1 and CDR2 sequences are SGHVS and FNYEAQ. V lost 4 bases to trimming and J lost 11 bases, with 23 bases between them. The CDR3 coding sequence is TGTGCCAGCAGCTACTTACAGACGAAGTACAATGAGCAGTACTTC. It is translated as CASSYLQTKYNEQYF.

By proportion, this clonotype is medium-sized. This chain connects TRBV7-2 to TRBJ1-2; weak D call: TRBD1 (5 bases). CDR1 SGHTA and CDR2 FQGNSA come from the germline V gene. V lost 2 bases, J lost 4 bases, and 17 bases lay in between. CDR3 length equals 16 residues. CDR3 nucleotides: TGTGCCAGCAGCTTATTCCTCAGCAGGGACCTCTATGGCTACACCTTC. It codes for CASSLFLSRDLYGYTF. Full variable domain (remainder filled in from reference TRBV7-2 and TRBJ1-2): GAGVSQSPSNKVTEKGKDVELRCDPISGHTALYWYRQSLGQGLEFLIYFQGNSAPDKSGLPSDRFSAERTGGSVSTLTIQRTQQEDSAVYLCASSLFLSRDLYGYTFGSGTRLTVV.

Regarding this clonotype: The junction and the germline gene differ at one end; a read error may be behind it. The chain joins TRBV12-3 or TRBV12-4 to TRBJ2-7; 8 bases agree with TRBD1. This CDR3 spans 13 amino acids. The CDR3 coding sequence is TGTGCCAGCAGTCGGACAGGGCAAGGCGAGCAGTACTTT. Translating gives CASSRTGQGEQYF.

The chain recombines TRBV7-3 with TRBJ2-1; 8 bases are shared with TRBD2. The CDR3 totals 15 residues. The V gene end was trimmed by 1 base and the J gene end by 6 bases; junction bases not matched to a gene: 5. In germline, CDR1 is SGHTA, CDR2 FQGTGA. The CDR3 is CASSLRRGGLNEQFF. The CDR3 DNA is TGTGCCAGCAGCTTAAGACGGGGGGGCCTCAATGAGCAGTTCTTC.

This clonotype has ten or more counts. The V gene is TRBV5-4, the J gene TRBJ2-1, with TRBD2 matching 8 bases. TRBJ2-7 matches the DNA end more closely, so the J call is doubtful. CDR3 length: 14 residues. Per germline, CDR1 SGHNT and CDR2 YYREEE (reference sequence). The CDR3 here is CASSPTSVTYEQYF. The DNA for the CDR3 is TGTGCCAGCAGCCCGACTAGCGTAACCTACGAGCAGTACTTC.

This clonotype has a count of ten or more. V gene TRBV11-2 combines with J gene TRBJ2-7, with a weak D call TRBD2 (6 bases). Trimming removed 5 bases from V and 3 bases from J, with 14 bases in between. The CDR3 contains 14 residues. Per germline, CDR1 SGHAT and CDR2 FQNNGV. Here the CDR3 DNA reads TGTGCCAGCAGCCTAGGGACTTATCTCTACGAGCAGTACTTC. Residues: CASSLGTYLYEQYF.

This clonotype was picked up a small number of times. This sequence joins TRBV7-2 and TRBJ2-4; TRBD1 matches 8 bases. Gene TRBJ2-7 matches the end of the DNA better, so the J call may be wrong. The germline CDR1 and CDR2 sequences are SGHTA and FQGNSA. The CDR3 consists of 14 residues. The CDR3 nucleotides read TGTGCCAGCAGCTACGGACAGGGTTTCTACGAGCAGTACTTC. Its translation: CASSYGQGFYEQYF.

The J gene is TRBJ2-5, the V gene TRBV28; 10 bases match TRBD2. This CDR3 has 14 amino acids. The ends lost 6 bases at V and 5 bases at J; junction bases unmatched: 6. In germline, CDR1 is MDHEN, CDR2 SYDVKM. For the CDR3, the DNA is TGTGCCAGCAGCTCGCTAGCGGGAGTGGAGACCCAGTACTTC. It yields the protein CASSSLAGVETQYF.

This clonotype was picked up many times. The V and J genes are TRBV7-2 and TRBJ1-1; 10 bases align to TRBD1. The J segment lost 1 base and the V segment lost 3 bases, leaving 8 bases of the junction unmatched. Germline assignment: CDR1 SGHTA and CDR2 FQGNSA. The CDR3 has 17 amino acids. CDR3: CASSFPTGGSGNTEAFF. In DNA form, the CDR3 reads TGTGCCAGCAGCTTCCCGACAGGGGGCTCAGGGAACACTGAAGCTTTCTTT.

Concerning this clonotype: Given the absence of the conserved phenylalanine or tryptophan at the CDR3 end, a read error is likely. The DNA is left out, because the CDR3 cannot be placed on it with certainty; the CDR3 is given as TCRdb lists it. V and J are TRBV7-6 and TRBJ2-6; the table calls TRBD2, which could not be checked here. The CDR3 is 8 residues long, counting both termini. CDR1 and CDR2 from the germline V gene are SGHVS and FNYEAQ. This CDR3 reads CATNRGSG.